This T cell receptor (beta chain) originates from a study of blood T cell repertoires in COVID-19. In the authors' methods: Amplification with reference gene primers provided the estimates of nucleated cell counts. The method was immunoSEQ multiplex PCR; TCRdb's version includes in-frame clones alone and lacks a portion of them. That table furnishes V, J and clone size, whereas the DNA furnished D and trimming. The sample contains about 240,000 clones, around 84% of which appear only once. There are 11 residues in the CDR3. Trimming shortened V by 7 bases and J by 5 bases, and 8 bases separated the two germline ends. Germline lookup yields CDR1 SNHLY and CDR2 FYNNEI.

V is TRBV2 and J is TRBJ1-2; no definite D call. This TCR was sampled from a woman in her 70s with active or convalescent COVID-19. Sequencing was performed on peripheral blood. CDR3 in amino acids: CASNGQYGYTF. In DNA form, the CDR3 reads TGTGCCAGCAATGGGCAGTATGGCTACACCTTC.